This TCR beta chain was recovered during a study of blood T cell repertoires in COVID-19. Looking at the study overall: The cDNA or gDNA used as material had been derived from T cells, B-cell-depleted T cells, or PBMCs.

Per the authors' pipeline: For nucleated cells, counts were estimated from reference gene primer amplification. The repertoire was sequenced with immunoSEQ multiplex PCR; TCRdb's copy has only in-frame clones and lacks some. V and J calls and clone size are given by that table; D and trimming were obtained from the DNA. Altogether about 49,000 clones are present, roughly 86% being singletons, with the ten largest covering less than 6.5%. Looked up from germline, CDR1 is SGHRS and CDR2 is YFSETQ. The CDR3 contains 17 residues. V gave up 0 bases and J gave up 0 bases, with 15 bases separating them. This TCR was sampled from a man between 40 and 49 years old with active COVID-19. The material sequenced was peripheral blood. This chain uses TRBV5-1 with TRBJ1-1; D perhaps matches TRBD1 (5 bases). CDR3 protein: CASSLGSGTYMNTEAFF. CDR3 sequence (DNA): TGCGCCAGCAGCTTGGGGTCAGGGACTTACATGAACACTGAAGCTTTCTTT.